The source of this TCR beta chain is a study of beta chain features in type 1 diabetes (dated 2018 in TCRdb). Concerning the study at large: No differences in mean age, gender distribution, total cell number or subset yield were found between patients and healthy donors. In the study, TCRB repertoires of sorted circulating CD4+ T cell subsets from recently diagnosed type 1 diabetes patients were compared with those of matched healthy donors. A total of around 110,000,000 sorted cells were examined across all samples, and RNA yield correlated strongly with the number of cells per subset. Regulatory and stem cell-like memory subsets were obtained from only 8 patients and roughly eight healthy donors, while naive and central memory subsets were obtained from all 28 donors.

The entire isolated RNA was reverse transcribed using the High Capacity cDNA Reverse Transcription Kit, and thus expressed TCRB transcripts were sequenced. Naive, central memory and regulatory T cell samples underwent deep immunoSEQ sequencing, averaging about 3.57 million total reads per sample. Sorted cells were lysed in RLT buffer and RNA was extracted with DNase-treated RNeasy Micro or Mini kits, depending on cell number. To prevent cross-contamination, every cell subset was processed on its own, while patient and healthy donor samples were processed together. TCRB sequences were amplified from cDNA with the immunoSEQ multiplex PCR, producing 87-bp fragments spanning the CDR3 region. Sequencing of the amplicons was performed on the Illumina HiSeq platform. The authors' pipeline ran thus. PCR bias was computationally corrected using synthetic template baselines, reads within Hamming distance 2 were collapsed, and singletons that could not be merged were discarded. Reads were aligned against IMGT to assign V, D and J genes, CDR3 length and insertions or deletions at six rearrangement sites. Within each subset, clonotype counts were normalized to the number of sorted cells before true diversity and Gini coefficients were calculated with the tcR R package. The overlap coefficient, calculated on TCRB nucleotide sequences, was used to measure repertoire sharing. As a proxy for the pre-selection repertoire, out-of-frame TCRB sequences from naive cells were analyzed. Entries here come from immuneACCESS through TCRdb and include only in-frame sequences with V and J called. Some clones fail to appear in such tables; in the studies checked, an unresolved V gene covers under half of the shortfall, and the cause of the remainder is unknown. V, J and clone size are those of that table, while D and trimming were read from the DNA. The sample has over 700,000 clones on record, about a sixth of them singletons. The ten most abundant clones make up 0.023% of the sample.

Overall study results and their limits: Type 1 diabetes patients showed a moderate but significant shortening of TCRB CDR3 length in all four CD4+ subsets. Shorter templates might be favored by PCR, yet because patient and control samples were amplified and corrected together, any such skew would affect both groups equally. Only small numbers of individuals were included in the HLA sub-analyses, which left unresolved whether HLA type had any influence on TCRB rearrangement. At VDJ recombination sites, patients with type 1 diabetes made fewer insertions and deleted more nucleotides, a pattern implying thymic rearrangement abnormalities. Naive, central memory and regulatory TCRB repertoires appeared more similar among patients than among healthy donors. Because cDNA was sequenced instead of genomic DNA, activated cells with high expression could be over-represented, although the groups did not differ in activation or CD3 levels.

From each donor, a single peripheral blood sample of around 0.12 L on average was drawn into heparinised tubes. A BD FACSAria II was used to sort naive, central memory, regulatory and stem cell-like memory CD4+ T cells with a panel that included CD45RO, CCR7, CD25, CD127, CD95 and CD27. Every sorted population had a purity above 98%. PBMCs were isolated right away by Lymphoprep density gradient centrifugation and were stained directly, without culture. So that batch effects would be minimized, each experiment stained and sorted samples in pairs, pairing one healthy donor with one patient. This clone showed up just a few times. What antigen it recognizes has not been identified. Base qualities are missing; no much larger clone stands one base away. CDR1 SGHTA and CDR2 FQGNSA are derived from the germline V gene. The germline V end is reduced by 7 bases and the J end by 5 bases; junction bases left unmatched: 10. The CDR3 spans 15 residues, from the cysteine through the phenylalanine. The CDR3 DNA has 45 bases and is translated from base 1.

The sequence was obtained from a woman aged 18-35 years in good health. The source material was naive CD4+ T cells from blood. The sample's cell subset or site label is to be understood as: true naive CD4+ T cells. This chain is built from TRBV7-2 and TRBJ1-4, with 7 bases in between that match TRBD1. The DNA reads as follows: TGTGCCAGCACACCAAGCCTGGGACAGAATGAAAAACTGTTTTTT. This yields the protein CASTPSLGQNEKLFF.